This T cell receptor beta chain was captured by sequencing in a study of T cells after yellow fever vaccination. This clonotype occurred many times. Its antigen is not identified. Study results and limitations: Abundant clonotypes from the bulk population could contaminate FACS-sorted repertoires.

TCRdb used MiXCR to reprocess the 5' RACE reads, holding one entry per CDR3 protein. The sample consists of a few hundred thousand distinct CDR3 sequences, around 4.9% of them appearing once. Trimming took 3 bases from V and 1 from J, leaving 4 bases between them. Germline CDR1 and CDR2: SNHLY and FYNNEI. CDR3 length: 12 residues. This clonotype was sampled from a man younger than 35 who received the YFV17D yellow fever vaccine. The material was CD4+ T cells sorted from PBMCs, obtained on the day of the yellow fever booster vaccination. J is TRBJ2-7 and V is TRBV2; no firm D call. The CDR3 is CASSETSYEQYF. CDR3 DNA sequence: TGTGCCAGCAGTGAGACATCCTACGAGCAGTACTTC.